The rows below give T cell receptor beta chains drawn from one sample of a study of T cell responses to AZD1222 COVID-19 vaccine. Sequencing was performed with immunoSEQ multiplex PCR; in TCRdb, only in-frame clones are kept and a portion is missing. This table holds over 100,000 clones, 90% to 95% found once. The sequencing used peripheral blood, collected on day 0 of AZD1222 vaccination. Every receptor here comes from an adult in good health. Both conserved end residues are part of each CDR3. D genes are given only for firm matches. Not every row has a clone size; where given, it reads once, few, many or a size class.

abundance	v_gene	j_gene	d_gene	CDR3nt	CDR3aa
NA	TRBV19	TRBJ1-5	NA	TGTGCCAGTAGAGGCAATCAGCCCCAGCATTTT	CASRGNQPQHF
NA	TRBV19	TRBJ2-7	NA	TGTGCCAGTAGGATCTCGGGTAGCGGCACGTACGAGCAGTACTTC	CASRISGSGTYEQYF
NA	TRBV19	TRBJ2-2	NA	TGTGCCAGTAGTATAGATCTTGGTGGACGGGAGCTGTTTTTT	CASSIDLGGRELFF
NA	TRBV5-4	TRBJ2-7	TRBD2	TGTGCCAGCAGCTTTCTAGCGGGGGACTCCTACGAGCAGTACTTC	CASSFLAGDSYEQYF
NA	TRBV6-2/TRBV6-3	TRBJ1-2	NA	TGTGCCAGCAGCCGCCGGGTCCTAAACTATGGCTACACCTTC	CASSRRVLNYGYTF
NA	TRBV7-2	TRBJ1-5	NA	TGTGCCAGCAGCCCCTTCCAGTCCGTCAATCAGCCCCAGCATTTT	CASSPFQSVNQPQHF
once	TRBV11-2	TRBJ2-5	NA	TGTGCCAGCACCTCATCCGGCGGGACCCAGTACTTC	CASTSSGGTQYF
NA	TRBV5-1	TRBJ1-1	NA	TGCGCCAGCAGCGTAGGCGGGGTATACACTGAAGCTTTCTTT	CASSVGGVYTEAFF
NA	TRBV24-1	TRBJ2-1	NA	TGTGCCACCTCAGGGGAGGGGGCCCGCAATGAGCAGTTCTTC	CATSGEGARNEQFF
NA	TRBV13	TRBJ1-2	NA	TGTGCCAGCAGTTCGCGGACGGATAACTATGGCTACACCTTC	CASSSRTDNYGYTF
large	TRBV5-1	TRBJ2-5	TRBD2	TGCGCCAGCAGCTTAGGGATAGCGGGGGGCGAGGAGACCCAGTACTTC	CASSLGIAGGEETQYF
once	TRBV11-2	TRBJ2-1	TRBD2	TGTGCCAGCAGCTCGCCTTCTAGCGGGAGGTACAATGAGCAGTTCTTC	CASSSPSSGRYNEQFF
few	TRBV5-6	TRBJ2-1	NA	TGTGCCAGCAGCGCCCGGGACATGAACAATGAGCAGTTCTTC	CASSARDMNNEQFF
NA	TRBV7-9	TRBJ1-2	TRBD1	TGTGCCAGCAGCCCCTCAGCCAGGGGGCGCGACTATGGCTACACCTTC	CASSPSARGRDYGYTF
NA	TRBV5-4	TRBJ2-7	NA	TGTGCCAGCAGCGAATACGAGCAGTACTTC	CASSEYEQYF
NA	TRBV6-6	TRBJ1-6	TRBD1	TGTGCCAGCAGTTACACAACAGGGGATCAGACCCTCCACTTT	CASSYTTGDQTLHF
NA	TRBV7-3	TRBJ2-2	NA	TGTGCCAGCAGCCAATCCACCGGGGAGCTGTTTTTT	CASSQSTGELFF
once	TRBV4-1	TRBJ1-5	NA	TGCGCCAGCAGCGTCACTGACGGGTATCAGCCCCAGCATTTT	CASSVTDGYQPQHF
NA	TRBV30	TRBJ2-7	NA	TGTGCCTGCCTCGGGGACGCCTCCTACGAGCAGTACTTC	CACLGDASYEQYF
once	TRBV4-1	TRBJ2-5	NA	TGCGCCAGCAGCCAAGGACCCGTGGGGAAAGAGACCCAGTACTTC	CASSQGPVGKETQYF
NA	TRBV5-1	TRBJ2-1	NA	TGCGCCAGCAGCTTGAAGGGGGTCACCAATGAGCAGTTCTTC	CASSLKGVTNEQFF
once	TRBV4-1	TRBJ1-1	NA	TGCGCCAGCAGCCAAGGCAGGGGAATTAATGAAGCTTTCTTT	CASSQGRGINEAFF
NA	TRBV19	TRBJ1-1	NA	TGTGCCAGTAGTATTGGGATTAGGACTGAAGCTTTCTTT	CASSIGIRTEAFF
NA	TRBV6-2/TRBV6-3	TRBJ1-3	NA	TGTGCCAGCAGTTCCCGGACGCCGATCTCTGGAAACACCATATATTTT	CASSSRTPISGNTIYF
NA	TRBV15	TRBJ1-5	NA	TGTGCCACCAGCAGAGATGGAAGGAACCAGGGGCTGAAGGGGCCCCAGCATTTT	CATSRDGRNQGLKGPQHF
few	TRBV7-8	TRBJ2-1	TRBD1	TGTGCCAGCAGCGTAGGCAAGGACAGGGTGGTCTTC	CASSVGKDRVVF
NA	TRBV5-1	TRBJ2-7	NA	TGCGCCAGCAGCTTGTTGGGTACCTCCTACGAGCAGTACTTC	CASSLLGTSYEQYF
NA	TRBV11-2	TRBJ2-7	NA	TGTGCCAGCAGCTTGTTATCAGGTTCCTACGAGCAGTACTTC	CASSLLSGSYEQYF
NA	TRBV6-5	TRBJ1-2	NA	TGTGCCAGCAGTTTTCCAGGGAGCTATGGCTACACCTTC	CASSFPGSYGYTF
NA	TRBV7-3	TRBJ2-1	TRBD1	TGTGCCAGCACCGACGGGACAGGGGAATACAATGAGCAGTTCTTC	CASTDGTGEYNEQFF
NA	TRBV7-9	TRBJ1-2	TRBD1	TGTGCCAGCAGCCCCTCAGGGACAGGGGCTGGTGGCTACACCTTC	CASSPSGTGAGGYTF
NA	TRBV7-8	TRBJ1-5	NA	TGTGCCAGCAGCCGAGACGTGGGGGTAGGTCAGCCCCAGCATTTT	CASSRDVGVGQPQHF
NA	TRBV27	TRBJ2-7	NA	TGTGCCAGCAGTTTGCTGGGACAAAGACCCTACGAGCAGTACTTC	CASSLLGQRPYEQYF
once	TRBV18	TRBJ1-6	NA	TGTGCCAGCTCACCACCGAGGTCACCCCTCCACTTT	CASSPPRSPLHF
once	TRBV7-9	TRBJ1-6	NA	TGTGCCAGCAGCTCCGGGACACCTAATTCACCCCTCCACTTT	CASSSGTPNSPLHF
NA	TRBV6-2/TRBV6-3	TRBJ1-6	NA	TGTGCCAGCAGTGGGACGACAGCGGGTCATTCACCCCTCCACTTT	CASSGTTAGHSPLHF
NA	TRBV7-2	TRBJ2-1	TRBD1	TGTGCCAGCAGCTCACAGGGGGCTGTATACAATGAGCAGTTCTTC	CASSSQGAVYNEQFF
NA	TRBV6-5	TRBJ2-1	NA	TGTGCCAGCAGTTACTCACCGGGGGGCGGGCAGTTCTTC	CASSYSPGGGQFF
few	TRBV4-2	TRBJ2-7	TRBD1	TGTGCCAGCAGCCCGGGGGGCCTTCGAGGACAGGGGGGCGAGCAGTACTTC	CASSPGGLRGQGGEQYF
NA	TRBV5-8	TRBJ2-3	NA	TGTGCCAGCAGCTTGGGCGGGGCCAACACAGATACGCAGTATTTT	CASSLGGANTDTQYF
NA	TRBV18	TRBJ1-1	NA	TGTGCCAGCTCACAAAAGGGGACGAACACTGAAGCTTTCTTT	CASSQKGTNTEAFF
NA	TRBV28	TRBJ1-5	TRBD1	TGTGCCAGCACCACCGGGACAGGCGTCCAGCATTTT	CASTTGTGVQHF
NA	TRBV15	TRBJ2-1	NA	TGTGCCACCAGCAGAGATCTTTTAAGCGGGGACAAGGACCCCAATGAGCAGTTCTTC	CATSRDLLSGDKDPNEQFF
NA	TRBV9	TRBJ2-4	TRBD1	TGTGCCAGCAGCGTAGGGACAGGGGAAAGATTCGTTCAGTACTTC	CASSVGTGERFVQYF
NA	TRBV5-1	TRBJ2-3	NA	TGCGCCAGCAGCCCTAGCACAGATACGCAGTATTTT	CASSPSTDTQYF
NA	TRBV19	TRBJ2-7	NA	TGTGCCAGTAGTATGAGCCCTTCGAGCTACGAGCAGTACTTC	CASSMSPSSYEQYF
NA	TRBV13	TRBJ2-7	NA	TGTGCCAGCAGCTTGTCCAGTCGCTACGAGCAGTACTTC	CASSLSSRYEQYF
NA	TRBV24-1	TRBJ2-1	NA	TGTGCCACCAGTGATTTGAATTTGGACTACAATGAGCAGTTCTTC	CATSDLNLDYNEQFF
once	TRBV18	TRBJ2-5	NA	TGTGCCAGCTCACGCTCGATGGGGCGGGAGACCCAGTACTTC	CASSRSMGRETQYF
NA	TRBV19	TRBJ2-7	NA	TGTGCCAGTAGTATCGCGCCGGAACCGCCCTACGAGCAGTACTTC	CASSIAPEPPYEQYF
NA	TRBV7-9	TRBJ2-3	NA	TGTGCCAGCAGCCCTGACTCCCCCACAGATACGCAGTATTTT	CASSPDSPTDTQYF
NA	TRBV5-1	TRBJ2-3	NA	TGCGCCAGCAGCTTGGACCACCACAGGGATACGCAGTATTTT	CASSLDHHRDTQYF